This entry describes one TCR beta chain. This CDR3 has 16 amino acids. The PCR ran on 60 Vbeta and 13 Jbeta primers. Profiled with immunoSEQ multiplex PCR; TCRdb holds only in-frame clones, not every one. Found here are 150,000 to 200,000 clones, 65% to 70% of them singletons; the top ten hold 10%. The sample is drawn from a study of cytomegalovirus exposure and HLA in healthy donors. Source material: PBMCs. This chain links TRBV21-1 with TRBJ2-3; the table's D call, TRBD1, has no DNA check behind it. TRBV21-1 is a pseudogene locus. The source of this sequence is a man aged 25 to 40 in good health and CMV-seropositive. The CDR3 protein is CASSHRQDPSTDTQYF. Written as DNA, the CDR3 is TGTGCCAGCAGCCACCGACAGGACCCTAGCACAGATACGCAGTATTTT.